This T cell receptor (beta chain) was sequenced in a study of shared T cell receptors in the human thymus. Sequencing used immunoSEQ multiplex PCR; TCRdb keeps in-frame clones, though not all of them. This sample has about 660,000 clones, with around 87% found just once. V gave up 7 bases and J gave up 2 bases; unmatched junction bases: 14. The germline V gene has CDR1 SEHNR and CDR2 FQNEAQ (reference sequence). The CDR3 contains 18 residues. The sample also formed part of further work on human thymus T cells.

The clonotype was recovered from a boy under two years old with a congenital heart defect. Sequenced material: thymocytes. J is TRBJ2-3 and V is TRBV7-9; TRBD2 aligns across 11 bases. The CDR3 nucleotides are TGTGCCAGCAAAACTAGTCAGGTTAGCGGGGGGGTCACAGATACGCAGTATTTT. Translation: CASKTSQVSGGVTDTQYF. The complete variable domain, with remaining parts taken from reference TRBV7-9 and TRBJ2-3, reads DTGVSQNPRHKITKRGQNVTFRCDPISEHNRLYWYRQTLGQGPEFLTYFQNEAQLEKSRLLSDRFSAERPKGSFSTLEIQRTEQGDSAMYLCASKTSQVSGGVTDTQYFGPGTRLTVL.